This TCR beta chain was obtained from a study of blood T cell repertoires in COVID-19 (dated by TCRdb to the early 2020s). With respect to the entire study: Samples from collaborators originated in the United States, Italy and Spain and spanned both the acute and convalescent phases of COVID-19. The prospective study material was composed of cDNA or gDNA derived from T cells, B-cell-depleted T cells, or PBMCs. Subjects who had been exposed to COVID-19, were actively infected with it, or had recovered from it provided the deeply sampled blood TCRbeta repertoires that made up the dataset. The repertoires were released in a freely available public database meant as a resource for research on the immune response to SARS-CoV-2. The samples were drawn from the first 160 participants of the ongoing ImmuneRACE study and from roughly 1,300 subjects provided by 6 global collaborators. A de-identified subject ID, COVID-19 status, age in years and sex were almost always included in the sample metadata. Where available, HLA class I and class II types were taken from metadata supplied by the sample provider and were not determined by assay-based typing. The investigation overall reported the following: The amount of clinical and demographic metadata varied by source and participant and was provided uncurated.

Trimming leaves V shorter by 3 bases and J shorter by 4 bases, with the junction holding 5 bases beyond the gene matches. Taken from cysteine to phenylalanine, the CDR3 has 14 residues. The entry retains the CDR3 DNA only, 42 bases that are in frame from base 1. CDR1 and CDR2 are read off the germline V gene (reference sequence) as LGHDT and YNNKEL. The immunoSEQ Assay, a bias-controlled multiplex PCR, was used to amplify TCRbeta CDR3 regions from genomic DNA. For the original study's pipeline: Nucleated cell counts per sample were estimated from amplification of reference gene primers within the assay. To quantify the absolute abundance of each unique TCRbeta CDR3 rearrangement, sequence reads were collapsed and filtered. Productive Simpson clonality was computed per sample as the square root of Simpson's diversity index over productive rearrangements. TCRdb re-hosts the immuneACCESS table, in-frame sequences only. Its copies lack some clones; in the studies checked, an unresolved V gene accounts for under half of them, and the cause for the rest is not known. V, J and clone size derive from that table, while D and trimming were established from the DNA sequence. The sample contains more than 200,000 clones, about nine tenths of them found a single time. The ten largest clones take up about 4.5% of the sample.

On this clone itself: Its antigen is unknown. No much larger clonotype is one base removed from it; base qualities were not supplied.

Whole blood was collected in K2EDTA tubes by collaborating institutions according to the institutions' own protocols. Collaborator samples were shipped for TCRbeta analysis as frozen whole blood, isolated PBMCs, or DNA extracted from either sample type. The sequence is built from TRBV3-1 (or the pseudogene TRBV3-2) and TRBJ2-7; 8 bases in the junction line up with TRBD1. Sample: peripheral blood. The clonotype originates from a man between 50 and 59 years old with acute or convalescent COVID-19. The CDR3 in this case is CASSHAGGEYEQYF. The nucleotides read TGTGCCAGCAGCCACGCAGGGGGCGAATACGAGCAGTACTTC.